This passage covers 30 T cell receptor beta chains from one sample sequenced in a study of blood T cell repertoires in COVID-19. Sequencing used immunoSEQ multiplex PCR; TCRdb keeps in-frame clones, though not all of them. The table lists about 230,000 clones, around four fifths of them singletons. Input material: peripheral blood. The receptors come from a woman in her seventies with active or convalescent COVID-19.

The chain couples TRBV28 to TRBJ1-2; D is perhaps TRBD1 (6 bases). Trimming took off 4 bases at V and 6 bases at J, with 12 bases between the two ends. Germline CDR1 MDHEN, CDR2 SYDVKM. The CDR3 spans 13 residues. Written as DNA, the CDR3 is TGTGCCAGCAGTTCCCAGGGGAGAGATGGCTACACCTTC. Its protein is CASSSQGRDGYTF.

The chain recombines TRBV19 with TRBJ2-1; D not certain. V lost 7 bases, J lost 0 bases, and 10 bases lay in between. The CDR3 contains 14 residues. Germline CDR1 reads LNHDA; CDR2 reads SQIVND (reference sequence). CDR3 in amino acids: CASTVTSSYNEQFF. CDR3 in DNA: TGTGCCAGTACCGTTACGAGCTCCTACAATGAGCAGTTCTTC.

CDR3 protein: CASSLRQGQGYTF. Here the CDR3 DNA reads TGTGCCAGCAGCCTCCGACAGGGGCAAGGCTACACCTTC. The V and J genes are TRBV14 and TRBJ1-2, with 8 bases that match TRBD1. V shed 4 bases, J shed 8 bases, and the junction held 6 bases outside the gene matches. Germline CDR1 SGHDN, CDR2 FVKESK. The CDR3 is 13 amino acids.

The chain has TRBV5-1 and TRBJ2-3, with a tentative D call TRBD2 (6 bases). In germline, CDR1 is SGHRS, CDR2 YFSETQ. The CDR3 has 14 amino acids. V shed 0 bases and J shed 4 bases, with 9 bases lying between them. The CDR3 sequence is CASSLAGSADTQYF. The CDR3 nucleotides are TGCGCCAGCAGCTTGGCCGGGAGCGCAGATACGCAGTATTTT.

The CDR3 reads CASSLGQGEETQYF. CDR3 coding DNA: TGTGCCAGCAGCTTAGGACAGGGCGAAGAGACCCAGTACTTC. V gene TRBV7-9 combines with J gene TRBJ2-5, with TRBD1 matching 7 bases. V shed 1 base, J shed 3 bases, and the junction held 2 bases outside the gene matches. The V gene's germline CDR1 is SEHNR and CDR2 FQNEAQ (reference sequence). CDR3 length equals 14 residues.

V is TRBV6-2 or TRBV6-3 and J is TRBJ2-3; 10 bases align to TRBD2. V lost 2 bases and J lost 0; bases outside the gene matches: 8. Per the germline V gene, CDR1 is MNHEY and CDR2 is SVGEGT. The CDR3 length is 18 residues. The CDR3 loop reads CASSYPSLAGGSTDTQYF. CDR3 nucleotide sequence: TGTGCCAGCAGTTACCCGAGTTTAGCGGGAGGTAGCACAGATACGCAGTATTTT.

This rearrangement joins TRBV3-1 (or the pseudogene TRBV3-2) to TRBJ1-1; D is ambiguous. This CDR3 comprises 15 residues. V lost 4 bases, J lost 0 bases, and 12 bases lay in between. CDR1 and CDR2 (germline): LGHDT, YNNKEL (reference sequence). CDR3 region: CASSRNSVMNTEAFF. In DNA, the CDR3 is TGTGCCAGCAGCCGAAACTCGGTTATGAACACTGAAGCTTTCTTT.

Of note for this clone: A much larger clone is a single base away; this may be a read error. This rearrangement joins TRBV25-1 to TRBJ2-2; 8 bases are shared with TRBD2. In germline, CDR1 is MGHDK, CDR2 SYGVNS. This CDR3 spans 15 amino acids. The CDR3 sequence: CANSELSGGTGELFF. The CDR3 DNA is TGTGCCAACAGTGAATTGAGCGGGGGCACCGGGGAGCTGTTTTTT. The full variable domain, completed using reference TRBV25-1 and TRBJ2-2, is EADIYQTPRYLVIGTGKKITLECSQTMGHDKMYWYQQDPGMELHLIHYSYGVNSTEKGDLSSESTVSRIRTEHFPLTLESARPSHTSQYLCANSELSGGTGELFFGEGSRLTVL.

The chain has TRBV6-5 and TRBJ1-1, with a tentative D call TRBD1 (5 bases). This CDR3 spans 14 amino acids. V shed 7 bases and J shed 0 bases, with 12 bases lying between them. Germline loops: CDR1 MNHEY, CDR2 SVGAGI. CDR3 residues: CASTRVGMNTEAFF. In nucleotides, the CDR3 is TGTGCCAGCACCAGGGTCGGCATGAACACTGAAGCTTTCTTT.

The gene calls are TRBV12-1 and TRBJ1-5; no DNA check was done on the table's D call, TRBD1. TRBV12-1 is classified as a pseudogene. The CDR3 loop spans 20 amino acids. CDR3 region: CASRLDFGRGLGWSNQPQHF. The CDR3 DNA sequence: TGTGCCAGCAGGCTTGACTTTGGCAGGGGGCTCGGGTGGAGCAATCAGCCCCAGCATTTT.

Here the CDR3 DNA reads TGTGCCAGCAGCCCGTCCGGGACAGGGACGGCCGGGGAGCTGTTTTTT. This codes for CASSPSGTGTAGELFF. The chain is built from TRBV4-2 and TRBJ2-2; 9 positions match TRBD1. This CDR3 is built from 16 residues. Trimming cost V 4 bases and J 6 bases; bases outside gene matches: 9. Germline assignment: CDR1 LGHNA and CDR2 YNFKEQ.

The CDR3 protein is CASSLLPAGGPYEQFF. CDR3 bases: TGTGCCAGCAGTTTGCTCCCGGCGGGGGGGCCGTATGAGCAGTTCTTC. The chain combines TRBV7-3 with TRBJ2-1, with 9 bases aligning to TRBD2. CDR3 size: 16 residues. Germline V gene sequence: CDR1 SGHTA, CDR2 FQGTGA. The J segment lost 8 bases and the V segment lost 6 bases, leaving 14 bases of the junction unmatched. The full variable domain, in which reference TRBV7-3 and TRBJ2-1 provide the parts outside the CDR3, is GAGVSQTPSNKVTEKGKYVELRCDPISGHTALYWYRQSLGQGPEFLIYFQGTGAADDSGLPNDRFFAVRPEGSVSTLKIQRTERGDSAVYLCASSLLPAGGPYEQFFGPGTRLTVL.

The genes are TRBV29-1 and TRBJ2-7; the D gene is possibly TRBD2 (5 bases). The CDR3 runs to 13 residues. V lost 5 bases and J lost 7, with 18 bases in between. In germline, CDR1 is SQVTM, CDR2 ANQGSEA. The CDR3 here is CSVSWTGVEEQYF. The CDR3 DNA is TGCAGCGTTTCCTGGACTGGGGTGGAGGAGCAGTACTTC.

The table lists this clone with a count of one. This chain's CDR3 is CASQWTGEETQYF. The CDR3 coding sequence is TGCGCCAGCCAATGGACGGGGGAAGAGACCCAGTACTTC. The rearrangement joins TRBV5-1 to TRBJ2-5, with D perhaps matching TRBD2 (6 bases). V was clipped by 7 bases and J by 3 bases, with 13 bases between them. Germline assignment: CDR1 SGHRS and CDR2 YFSETQ. CDR3 length: 13 residues.

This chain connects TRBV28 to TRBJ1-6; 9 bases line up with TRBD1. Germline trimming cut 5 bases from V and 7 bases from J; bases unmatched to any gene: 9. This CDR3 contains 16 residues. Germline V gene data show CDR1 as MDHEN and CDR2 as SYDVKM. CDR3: CASSGADRGVNSPLHF. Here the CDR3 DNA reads TGTGCCAGCAGTGGGGCGGACAGGGGCGTGAATTCACCCCTCCACTTT.

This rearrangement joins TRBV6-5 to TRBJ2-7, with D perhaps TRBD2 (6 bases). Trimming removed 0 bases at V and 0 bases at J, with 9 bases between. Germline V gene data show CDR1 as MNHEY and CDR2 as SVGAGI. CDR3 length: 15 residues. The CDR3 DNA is TGTGCCAGCAGTTACTCCCGGGGGAGCTCCTACGAGCAGTACTTC. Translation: CASSYSRGSSYEQYF.

CDR3 nucleotides: TGTGCCACCTCCGGGACAACCATGTCGGCCCAGTACTTC. Encoded protein: CATSGTTMSAQYF. The chain carries TRBV6-6 and TRBJ2-5; D might be TRBD1 (6 bases). Deletions cut 10 bases from V and 9 bases from J, with 21 bases between. The length of the CDR3 is 13 residues. CDR1 and CDR2 from the germline V gene are MNHNY and SVGAGI (reference sequence).

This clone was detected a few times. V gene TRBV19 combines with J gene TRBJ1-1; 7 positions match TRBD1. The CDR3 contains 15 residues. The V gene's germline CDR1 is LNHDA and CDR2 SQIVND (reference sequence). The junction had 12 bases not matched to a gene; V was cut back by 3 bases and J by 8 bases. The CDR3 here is CASSILPPGTAEAFF. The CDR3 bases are TGTGCCAGTAGTATTCTCCCCCCCGGGACAGCCGAAGCTTTCTTT.

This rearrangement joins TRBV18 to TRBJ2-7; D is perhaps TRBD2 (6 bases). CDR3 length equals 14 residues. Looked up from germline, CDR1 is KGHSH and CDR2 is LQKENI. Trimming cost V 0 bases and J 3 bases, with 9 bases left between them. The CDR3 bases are TGTGCCAGCTCACCACCGGGGGGTAGCTACGAGCAGTACTTC. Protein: CASSPPGGSYEQYF.

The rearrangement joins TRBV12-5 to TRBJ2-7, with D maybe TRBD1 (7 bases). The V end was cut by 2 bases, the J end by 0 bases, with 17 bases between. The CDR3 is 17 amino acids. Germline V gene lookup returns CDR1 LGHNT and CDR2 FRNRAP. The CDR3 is CASGLYPGQEGSYEQYF. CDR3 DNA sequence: TGTGCTAGTGGTTTGTACCCCGGACAGGAGGGCTCCTACGAGCAGTACTTC.

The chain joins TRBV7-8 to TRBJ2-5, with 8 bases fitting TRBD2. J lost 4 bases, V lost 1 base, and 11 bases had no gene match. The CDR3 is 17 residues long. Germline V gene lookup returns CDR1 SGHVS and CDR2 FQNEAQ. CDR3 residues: CASSLEGPGGHLETQYF. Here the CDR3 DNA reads TGTGCCAGCAGCTTAGAGGGCCCGGGGGGGCACCTAGAGACCCAGTACTTC. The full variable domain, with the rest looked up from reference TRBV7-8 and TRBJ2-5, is GAGVSQSPRYKVAKRGQDVALRCDPISGHVSLFWYQQALGQGPEFLTYFQNEAQLDKSGLPSDRFFAERPEGSVSTLKIQRTQQEDSAVYLCASSLEGPGGHLETQYFGPGTRLLVL.

Here the CDR3 reads CSASETSGMETQYF. The CDR3 DNA sequence: TGCAGTGCTAGTGAGACTAGCGGGATGGAGACCCAGTACTTC. The rearrangement uses TRBV20-1 and TRBJ2-5; TRBD2 aligns across 11 bases. CDR1 and CDR2 from the germline V gene are DFQATT and SNEGSKA (reference sequence). V was pared by 3 bases and J by 5 bases, with 5 bases of the junction left unmatched. The CDR3 has 14 residues.

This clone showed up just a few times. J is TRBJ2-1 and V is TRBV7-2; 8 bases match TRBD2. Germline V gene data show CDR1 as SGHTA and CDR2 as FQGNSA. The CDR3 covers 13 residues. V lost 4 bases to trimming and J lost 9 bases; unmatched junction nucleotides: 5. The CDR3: CASSSFRGGEQFF. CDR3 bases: TGTGCCAGCAGCTCATTCCGGGGGGGTGAGCAGTTCTTC.

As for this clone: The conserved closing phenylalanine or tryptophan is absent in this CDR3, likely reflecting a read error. CDR3 DNA: TGCGCCAGCAGCCAAGCGGATTGGGGCTCCTACGAGCAGTACCTC. It specifies CASSQADWGSYEQYL. The gene calls are TRBV4-1 and TRBJ2-7; D not certain. V dropped 1 base and J dropped 0 bases, with 10 bases sitting between them. The CDR3 extends over 15 amino acids. Germline V gene data show CDR1 as MGHRA and CDR2 as YSYEKL.

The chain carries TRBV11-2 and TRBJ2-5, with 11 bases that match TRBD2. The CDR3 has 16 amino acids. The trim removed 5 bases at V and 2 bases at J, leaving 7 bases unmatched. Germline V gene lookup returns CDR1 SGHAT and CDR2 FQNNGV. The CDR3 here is CASSPWVAGGQETQYF. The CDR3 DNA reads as TGTGCCAGCAGCCCCTGGGTAGCGGGAGGGCAAGAGACCCAGTACTTC.

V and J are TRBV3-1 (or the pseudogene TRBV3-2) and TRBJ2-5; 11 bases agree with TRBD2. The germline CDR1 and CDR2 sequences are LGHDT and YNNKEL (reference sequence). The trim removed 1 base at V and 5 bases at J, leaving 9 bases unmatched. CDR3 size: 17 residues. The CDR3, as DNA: TGTGCCAGCAGCCAAGGCGGGACTAGCGGAGTGGAGGAGACCCAGTACTTC. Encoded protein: CASSQGGTSGVEETQYF.

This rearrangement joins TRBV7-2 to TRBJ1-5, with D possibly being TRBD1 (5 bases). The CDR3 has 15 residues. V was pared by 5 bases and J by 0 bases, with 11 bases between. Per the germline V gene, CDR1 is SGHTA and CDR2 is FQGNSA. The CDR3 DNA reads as TGTGCCAGCAGCAGAGACAGCTATAGCAATCAGCCCCAGCATTTT. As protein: CASSRDSYSNQPQHF.

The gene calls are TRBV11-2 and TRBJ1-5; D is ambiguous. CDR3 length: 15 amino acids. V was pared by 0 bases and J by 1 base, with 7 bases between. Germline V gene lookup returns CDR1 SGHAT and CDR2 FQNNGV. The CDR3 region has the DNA TGTGCCAGCAGCTTAGAACCGGGAAGCAATCAGCCCCAGCATTTT. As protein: CASSLEPGSNQPQHF.

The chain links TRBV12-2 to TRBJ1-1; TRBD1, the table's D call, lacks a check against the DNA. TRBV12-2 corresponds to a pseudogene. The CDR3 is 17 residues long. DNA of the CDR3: TGTGCAAGTCGCTTAGTCGGGACACTGGGGATCAACACTGAAGCTTTCTTT. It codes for CASRLVGTLGINTEAFF.

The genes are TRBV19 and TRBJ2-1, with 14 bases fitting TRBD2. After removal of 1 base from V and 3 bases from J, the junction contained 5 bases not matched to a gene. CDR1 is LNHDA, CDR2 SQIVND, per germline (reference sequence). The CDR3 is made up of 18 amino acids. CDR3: CASSIGTSGGPRYNEQFF. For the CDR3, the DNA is TGTGCCAGTAGTATAGGGACTAGCGGGGGGCCGCGCTACAATGAGCAGTTCTTC.